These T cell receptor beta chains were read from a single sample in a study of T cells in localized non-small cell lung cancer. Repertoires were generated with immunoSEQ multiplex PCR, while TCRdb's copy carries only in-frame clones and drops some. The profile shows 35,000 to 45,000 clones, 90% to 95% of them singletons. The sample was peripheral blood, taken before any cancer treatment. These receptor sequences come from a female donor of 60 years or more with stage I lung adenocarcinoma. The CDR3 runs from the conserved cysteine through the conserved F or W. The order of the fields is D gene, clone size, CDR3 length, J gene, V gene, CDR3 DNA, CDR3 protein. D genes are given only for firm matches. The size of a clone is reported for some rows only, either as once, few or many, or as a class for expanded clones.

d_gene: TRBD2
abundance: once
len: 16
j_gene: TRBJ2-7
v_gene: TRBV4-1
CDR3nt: TGCGCCAGCAGCCAGGGACTAGCGGGGAGCTCCTACGAGCAGTACTTC
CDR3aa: CASSQGLAGSSYEQYF

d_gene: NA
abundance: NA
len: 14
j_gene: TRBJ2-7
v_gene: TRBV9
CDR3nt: TGTGCCAGCAGCGTAGTTGCGGACACCTACGAGCAGTACTTC
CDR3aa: CASSVVADTYEQYF

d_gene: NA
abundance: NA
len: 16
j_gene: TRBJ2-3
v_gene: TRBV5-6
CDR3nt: TGTGCCAGCAGCTTGTTTCGGGGGACAGTCACAGATACGCAGTATTTT
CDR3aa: CASSLFRGTVTDTQYF

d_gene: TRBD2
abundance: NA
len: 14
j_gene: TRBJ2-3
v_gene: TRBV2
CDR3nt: TGTGCCAGCAAAGGGACTAGCGGGGTAGATACGCAGTATTTT
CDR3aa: CASKGTSGVDTQYF

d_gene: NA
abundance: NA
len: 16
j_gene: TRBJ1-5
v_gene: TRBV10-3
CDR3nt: TGTGCCATCAGCCCGGTACCAGGGGAAAGCAATCAGCCCCAGCATTTT
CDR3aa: CAISPVPGESNQPQHF

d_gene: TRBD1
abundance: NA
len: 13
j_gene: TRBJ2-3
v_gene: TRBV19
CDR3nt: TGTGCCAGTTCGACAGGGGGCTCAGATACGCAGTATTTT
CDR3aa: CASSTGGSDTQYF

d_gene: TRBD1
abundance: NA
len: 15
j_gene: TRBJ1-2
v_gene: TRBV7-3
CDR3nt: TGTGCCAGCAGCTTCGACAGGGTTGTGGGCTATGGCTACACCTTC
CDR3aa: CASSFDRVVGYGYTF

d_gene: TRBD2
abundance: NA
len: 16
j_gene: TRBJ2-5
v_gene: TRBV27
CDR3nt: TGTGCCAGCAGAAGTCCGGGACTAGCGGCCTGGGAGACCCAGTACTTC
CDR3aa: CASRSPGLAAWETQYF

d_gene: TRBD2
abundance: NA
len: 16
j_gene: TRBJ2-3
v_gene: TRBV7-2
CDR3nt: TGTGCCAGCAGAATTCGATCCGGGGGGGGCACAGATACGCAGTATTTT
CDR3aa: CASRIRSGGGTDTQYF

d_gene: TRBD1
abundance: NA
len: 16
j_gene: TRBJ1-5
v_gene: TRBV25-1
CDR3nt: TGTGCCAGCAGTGTACCCGGACAGGGGGCGAGACAGCCCCAGCATTTT
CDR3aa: CASSVPGQGARQPQHF

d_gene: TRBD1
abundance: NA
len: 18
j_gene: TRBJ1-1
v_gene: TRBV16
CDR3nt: TGTGCCAGCAGCCAATGGGGTGGGACAGGGGGACCTTACACTGAAGCTTTCTTT
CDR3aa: CASSQWGGTGGPYTEAFF

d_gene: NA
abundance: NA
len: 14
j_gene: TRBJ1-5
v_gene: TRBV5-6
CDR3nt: TGTGCCAGCAGCCGACTTTTGGACATTCAGCCCCAGCATTTT
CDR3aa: CASSRLLDIQPQHF

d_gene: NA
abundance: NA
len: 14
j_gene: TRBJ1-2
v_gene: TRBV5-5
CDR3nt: TGTGCCAGCAGCTTGGAGGCAGGGCCCTATGGCTACACCTTC
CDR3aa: CASSLEAGPYGYTF

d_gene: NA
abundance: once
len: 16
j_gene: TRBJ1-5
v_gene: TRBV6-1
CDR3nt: TGTGCCAGCAGTGAAGGAAAGTGGAGCTACAATCAGCCCCAGCATTTT
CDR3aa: CASSEGKWSYNQPQHF

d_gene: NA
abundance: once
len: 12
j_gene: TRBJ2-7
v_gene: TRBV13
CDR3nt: TGTGCCAGCAAAGGAGTAGGAGTAGGGCAGTACTTC
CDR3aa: CASKGVGVGQYF

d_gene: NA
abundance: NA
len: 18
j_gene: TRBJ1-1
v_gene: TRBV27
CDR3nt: TGTGCCAGCAGTTTAAGGGATACGGGGGCGACTTTGAACACTGAAGCTTTCTTT
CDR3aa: CASSLRDTGATLNTEAFF

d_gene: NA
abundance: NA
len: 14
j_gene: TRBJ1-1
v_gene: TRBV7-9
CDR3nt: TGTGCCAGCAGCCCAGGATTCCGAGGCCCTGAAGCTTTCTTT
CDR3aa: CASSPGFRGPEAFF

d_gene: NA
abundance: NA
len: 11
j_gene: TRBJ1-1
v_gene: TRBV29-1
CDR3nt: TGCGGGGGGAGCAACCAAGTTCTAGCTTTCTTT
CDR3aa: CGGSNQVLAFF

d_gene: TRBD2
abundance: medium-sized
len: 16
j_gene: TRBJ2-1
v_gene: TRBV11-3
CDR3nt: TGTGCCAGCAGCTTAAGGGCAGCGGGGGACCTCAATGAGCAGTTCTTC
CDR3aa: CASSLRAAGDLNEQFF

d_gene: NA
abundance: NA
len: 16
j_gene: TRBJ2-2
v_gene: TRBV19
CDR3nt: TGTGCCAGTAGTGCTGACGGAGCGAAGAACACCGGGGAGCTGTTTTTT
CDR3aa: CASSADGAKNTGELFF

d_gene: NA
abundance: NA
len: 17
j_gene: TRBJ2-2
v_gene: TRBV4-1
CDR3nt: TGCGCCAGCAGCCAAGTCGGCAGGGAAAAGGGCACCGGGGAGCTGTTTTTT
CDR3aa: CASSQVGREKGTGELFF

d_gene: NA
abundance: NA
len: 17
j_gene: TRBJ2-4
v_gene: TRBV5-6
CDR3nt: TGTGCCAGCAGCTTCGTGGGAGGAACAGGGGCTAAAAACATTCAGTACTTC
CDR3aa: CASSFVGGTGAKNIQYF

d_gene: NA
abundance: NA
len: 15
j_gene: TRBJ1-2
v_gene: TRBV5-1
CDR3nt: TGCGCCAGCAGCTTGGATAGACTCGGAGCGGGTGGCTACACCTTC
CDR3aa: CASSLDRLGAGGYTF

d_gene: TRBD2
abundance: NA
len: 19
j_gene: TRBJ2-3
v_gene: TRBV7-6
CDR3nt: TGTGCCAGCAGCTCCCACCTCCCCGCGGGGGGGCCGGGCACAGATACGCAGTATTTT
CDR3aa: CASSSHLPAGGPGTDTQYF

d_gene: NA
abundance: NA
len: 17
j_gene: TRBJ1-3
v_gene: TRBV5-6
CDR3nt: TGTGCCAGCAGCTTGGCCGGTGCAGTTACTTCTGGAAACACCATATATTTT
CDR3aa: CASSLAGAVTSGNTIYF

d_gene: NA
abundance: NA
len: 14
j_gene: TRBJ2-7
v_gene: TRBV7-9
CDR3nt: TGTGCCAGCAGCTTTCTAAGCACGGGGCGCGAGCAGTACTTC
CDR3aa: CASSFLSTGREQYF

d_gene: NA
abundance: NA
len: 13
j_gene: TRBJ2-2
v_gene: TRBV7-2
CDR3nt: TGTGCCAGCAGCTTTGGGCTGGTAGGGGAGCTGTTTTTT
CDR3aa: CASSFGLVGELFF